The T cell receptor beta chain under discussion was sequenced for a study of PD-1 blockade in classical Hodgkin lymphoma (TCRdb year 2020). Background for the entire study: Nivolumab dosing was 3 mg/kg intravenously every 2 weeks, continuing until either disease progression or unacceptable toxicity. To define a peripheral blood immune signature of response to PD-1 blockade in classical Hodgkin lymphoma, the study combined TCR beta sequencing with CyTOF. What the authors observed across the whole study: By C4D1, a significant rise was seen in CD4+ TCR diversity but not in CD8+ TCR diversity (p=0.0027 vs p=0.16), and the rise was most apparent among complete responders (p=0.02). Baseline TCR diversity was reported to be lower in newly diagnosed patients than in healthy donors, and even lower in relapsed/refractory patients. Among trial patients, those achieving complete response had baseline diversity similar to that of newly diagnosed patients, while diversity was significantly lower in partial responders and progressors. Lower diversity was seen in patients whose nivolumab began less than 1 year after ASCT, and these patients were left out of later analyses so that immune reconstitution would not confound the results. The study covered only a single clinical trial cohort, and the causes of the repertoire differences, possibly disease activity or prior therapy, were still not defined.

As for this clone: Its antigen is currently not known. No base quality information exists; no much larger clone differs at one position.

This sample's time point label indicates: cycle 1 day 1 (C1D1), immediately before nivolumab initiation. Every trial patient had relapsed following autologous stem cell transplantation, and prior brentuximab vedotin exposure was what differed among cohorts A, B and C. Using a Miltenyi CD4+ T cell isolation kit, CD4+ T cells were purified from thawed PBMCs through magnetic negative selection. The trial cohort included 55 to 65 patients with relapsed/refractory classical Hodgkin lymphoma, and each patient had a best overall response of complete response, partial response or progressive disease. Trial patients were treated with single-agent nivolumab in the multi-cohort phase II CheckMate 205 trial. An independent review committee assessed best overall response by applying the 2007 International Working Group response criteria. Trial PBMCs were collected immediately before nivolumab initiation (C1D1) and during therapy at cycle 2 day 1 and cycle 4 day 1. Peripheral blood was collected in 8 mL Vacutainer Cell Preparation Tubes, from which PBMCs were isolated by centrifugation and then cryopreserved. Purified CD4+ and CD8+ fractions were prepared only for cases in which an additional PBMC sample was available. Magnetically labelled cells were removed on LS columns in a quadroMACS separator, and the flow-through was retained as the purified fraction.

The Qiagen DNeasy kit was used to extract genomic DNA both from unsorted PBMCs and from the negatively selected CD4+ and CD8+ fractions. TCR beta CDR3 regions were amplified by immunoSEQ multiplex PCR using primers annealing to V and J segments. A synthetic immune receptor repertoire was used to minimize amplification bias, and remaining bias was computationally removed after sequencing. As for the original processing: Repertoire diversity was quantified as the Shannon entropy index using custom Python scripts. Unsorted, CD4+ and CD8+ repertoires were analyzed separately, except for combined analyses in which CD4+ and CD8+ sequences were merged in silico. A clone counted as expanded when the clone's frequency after treatment rose at least 2-fold relative to C1D1, and clones undetected at baseline were given a pseudocount of 0.5. Clones with 0 or 1 copy at C1D1 were classified as singleton clones, and clones with 2 or more copies were classified as non-singleton clones. Clones expanded in unsorted samples were labelled as CD4+, CD8+ or unknown by matching protein sequences in sorted samples from the same patient. Wilcoxon tests on paired samples were used to test diversity changes from C1D1 to C4D1. This immuneACCESS table, as held by TCRdb, lists in-frame sequences with V and J called but not all clones. Of the missing ones, under half trace to an unresolved V gene in checked studies; the others have no known cause. The V and J calls and the clone size are those of that table, but D and trimming were determined from the DNA. Within this sample are 17,000 or so clones, with around four fifths of them counted one time only. The ten largest clonotypes hold 1% of the sample.

The TCR comes from a human donor with classical Hodgkin lymphoma. Sequenced here: CD4+ T cells from blood, sampled at baseline.

The DNA sequence is TGTGCCAGTAGTATCTCGAGGGAGTCGGTCCTGTTTTTT. Its protein is CASSISRESVLFF. The chain uses TRBV19 and TRBJ1-4, with the identity of the D gene unclear. The cysteine opens and the phenylalanine closes a CDR3 of 13 amino acids. The sequence is cut down to CDR3 DNA, 39 bases in frame from base 1. Relative to germline, V is 3 bases shorter and J is 14 bases shorter, with 16 bases between their ends. The germline V gene (reference sequence) specifies LNHDA as CDR1 and SQIVND as CDR2.